This T cell receptor (beta chain) was identified during a study of cytotoxic CD8 clonotypes in ibrutinib-treated CLL (dated by TCRdb to about 2021). About the full investigation: In this cohort, 15 patients were treatment-naive and ten to eleven were relapsed/refractory, while roughly 18 had unmutated IGHV. Partial responses were observed in roughly 24 patients and complete responses in 2; after a median follow-up of roughly 62 months, remission was maintained in around 14 patients and progression was observed in roughly twelve. Response samples were obtained after a median of approximately 12 months of treatment, with a range of roughly 6 to 36 months. Samples averaged approximately 260,000 productive templates and 80,000 to 100,000 productive rearrangements. Of the roughly 86 people in the trial, approximately 26 had longitudinal samples available. Cryopreserved peripheral blood mononuclear cells were obtained before treatment, at response, and at either sustained remission or disease progression. All remission and progressive disease samples were collected while patients were still receiving ibrutinib.

The time point label, as the study defines it: approximately 11 months on ibrutinib. For TCR beta library preparation, around 2 micrograms of genomic DNA were isolated from cryopreserved PBMCs. Longitudinal blood samples from CLL patients on ibrutinib monotherapy underwent high-throughput TCR beta sequencing. The patients took part in an open-label, single-center phase 2 trial of ibrutinib monotherapy. As regards this clone: This clone's antigen is unknown. No per-base quality is available; no much larger clone lies one base away.

Trimming costs V 6 bases and J 0 bases, and their ends lie 9 bases apart. The CDR3 covers 13 residues, taking in both the cysteine and the phenylalanine. Only the CDR3 part of the read is kept: 39 bases, read in frame from the first base. From a lookup of the germline V gene, CDR1 and CDR2 are SGHVS and FNYEAQ. What the research found in general, with its limitations: Clonality increased at ibrutinib response, stayed stable in sustained remission, and fell back toward baseline at progression. At baseline, clonality was higher than in age-matched healthy donors and showed a strong correlation with circulating CD8+ T-cell counts. Sampling times were not matched between sustained-remission and progressing patients, and lymph node repertoires were not studied. Public clonotypes were rare and either contracted or stayed stable during treatment, and the rise in clonality at ibrutinib response reflected the expansion of private clonotypes.

On a MiSeq, deep resolution sequencing aimed for a depth between 1 in 1 million and 1 in 200,000 T cells, with each clonotype covered approximately 10x on average. TCR beta libraries were generated with the immunoSEQ hsTCRB Kit. The authors' pipeline ran thus. Data were analyzed with ImmunoSEQ Data Assistant and ImmunoSEQ Analyzer, with V, D and J genes assigned per IMGT definitions. Clonality, which ranges from 0 to 1, was calculated by subtracting the normalized Shannon entropy of productive rearrangement frequencies from one. Only overrepresented clonotypes making up at least 0.05% of each patient's repertoire were included in the public clonotype analysis. Roughly 13 repertoires from age-matched healthy donors, obtained from immuneACCESS, served as clonality controls. Held by TCRdb, this immuneACCESS table contains in-frame sequences only and omits some clones. Under half of the omission traces to an unresolved V gene where checked; the cause of the rest is unknown. V and J calls and clone size are given by that table; D and trimming were obtained from the DNA. In all, the sample holds 200,000 to 250,000 clones, and 79% of those were seen once. Of the sample, over 10% is held by the ten largest clones.

The origin of this receptor is a human donor with chronic lymphocytic leukemia. The sequence is built from TRBV7-6 and TRBJ2-7, with the D gene not confidently named. Sequenced here: PBMCs, sampled after 12 months of ibrutinib treatment. The CDR3 sequence is CASSPGISYEQYF. The bases are TGTGCCAGCAGTCCGGGCATCTCCTACGAGCAGTACTTC.